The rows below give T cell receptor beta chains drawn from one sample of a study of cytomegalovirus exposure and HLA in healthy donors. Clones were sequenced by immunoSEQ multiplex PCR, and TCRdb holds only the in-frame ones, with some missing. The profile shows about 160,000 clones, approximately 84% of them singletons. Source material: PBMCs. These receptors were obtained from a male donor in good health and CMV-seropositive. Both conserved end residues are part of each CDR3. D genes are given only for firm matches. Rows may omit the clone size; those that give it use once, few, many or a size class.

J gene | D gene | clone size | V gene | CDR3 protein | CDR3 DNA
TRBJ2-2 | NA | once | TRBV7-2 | CASSSSLASRVAGELFF | TGTGCCAGCAGCTCTTCGCTAGCGAGCCGTGTCGCCGGGGAGCTGTTTTTT
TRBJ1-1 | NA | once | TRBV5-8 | CASSAQQGYTEAFF | TGTGCCAGCTCTGCCCAACAGGGATACACTGAAGCTTTCTTT
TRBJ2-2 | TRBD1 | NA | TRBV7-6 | CASSRYRGVGAGELFF | TGTGCCAGCAGCCGTTACAGGGGGGTAGGCGCCGGGGAGCTGTTTTTT
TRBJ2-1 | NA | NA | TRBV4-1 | CASSQGPPAGHEQFF | TGCGCCAGCAGCCAAGGCCCCCCCGCGGGGCATGAGCAGTTCTTC
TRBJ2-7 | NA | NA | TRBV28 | CALRSGRDSYEQYF | TGTGCCCTACGCTCGGGTCGGGACTCCTACGAGCAGTACTTC
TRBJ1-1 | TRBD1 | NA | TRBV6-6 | CASSYWDRATEAFF | TGTGCCAGCAGTTACTGGGACAGGGCTACTGAAGCTTTCTTT
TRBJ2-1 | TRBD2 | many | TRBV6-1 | CASTRWTSGSNEQFF | TGTGCCAGCACCCGCTGGACTAGCGGGTCGAATGAGCAGTTCTTC
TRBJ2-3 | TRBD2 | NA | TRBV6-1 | CASSETSGGGGTDTQYF | TGTGCCAGCAGTGAGACTAGCGGGGGGGGTGGCACAGATACGCAGTATTTT
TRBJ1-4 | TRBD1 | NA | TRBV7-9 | CASSGTGATNEKLFF | TGTGCCAGCAGCGGGACAGGGGCCACTAATGAAAAACTGTTTTTT
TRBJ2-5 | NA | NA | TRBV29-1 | CSVRSGQETQYF | TGCAGCGTGCGGTCAGGGCAAGAGACCCAGTACTTC
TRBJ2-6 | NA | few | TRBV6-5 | CASSLISSGANVLTF | TGTGCCAGCAGTCTAATCTCCTCTGGGGCCAACGTCCTGACTTTC
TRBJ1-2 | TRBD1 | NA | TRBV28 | CAITGTGTYGYTF | TGTGCCATCACAGGGACAGGGACCTATGGCTACACCTTC
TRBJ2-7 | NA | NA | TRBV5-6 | CASRLDGQGPYEQYF | TGTGCCAGCAGACTCGACGGGCAGGGCCCCTACGAGCAGTACTTC
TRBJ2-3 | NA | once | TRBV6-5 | CASSSAGLGTDTQYF | TGTGCCAGCAGTTCGGCGGGGTTGGGCACAGATACGCAGTATTTT
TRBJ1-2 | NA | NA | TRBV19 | CASSILGGYTF | TGTGCCAGTAGTATTCTCGGGGGCTACACCTTC
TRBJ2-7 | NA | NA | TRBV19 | CASSIRTRNYEQYF | TGTGCCAGTAGTATAAGGACACGAAACTACGAGCAGTACTTC
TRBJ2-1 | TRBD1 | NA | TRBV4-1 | CASTLGQGAVNEQFF | TGCGCCAGCACCCTAGGACAGGGGGCGGTAAATGAGCAGTTCTTC
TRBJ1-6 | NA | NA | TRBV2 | CASRTDSYYSPLHF | TGTGCCAGCAGGACCGACAGTTATTATTCACCCCTCCACTTT
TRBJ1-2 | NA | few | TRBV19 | CASKQGTGGYTF | TGTGCCAGTAAGCAGGGCACGGGTGGCTACACCTTC
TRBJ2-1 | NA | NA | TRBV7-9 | CSSSSLALSSYNEQFF | TGTTCCAGCAGCTCCCTTGCTCTTAGCTCCTACAATGAGCAGTTCTTC
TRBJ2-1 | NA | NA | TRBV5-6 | CASSSGEREQFF | TGTGCCAGCAGCTCCGGGGAACGTGAGCAGTTCTTC
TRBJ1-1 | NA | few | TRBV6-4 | CASSDSHGSGTEAFF | TGTGCCAGCAGTGACTCGCATGGGAGTGGGACTGAAGCTTTCTTT
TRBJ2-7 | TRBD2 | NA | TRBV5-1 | CASSFREVGREQYF | TGCGCCAGCAGCTTTCGGGAGGTAGGTCGCGAGCAGTACTTC
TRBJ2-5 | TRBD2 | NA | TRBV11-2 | CASSFGGYQETQYF | TGTGCCAGCAGCTTCGGGGGGTACCAAGAGACCCAGTACTTC
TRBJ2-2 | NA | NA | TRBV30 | CAWRTHRANTGELFF | TGTGCCTGGAGGACCCATCGGGCGAACACCGGGGAGCTGTTTTTT
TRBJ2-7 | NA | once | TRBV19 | CASSESETIYEQYF | TGTGCCAGTAGTGAATCAGAAACGATCTACGAGCAGTACTTC
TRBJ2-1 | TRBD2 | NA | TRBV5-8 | CANSLYRVQREGNEQFF | TGTGCCAACAGCCTTTACAGGGTCCAGCGGGAGGGAAATGAGCAGTTCTTC
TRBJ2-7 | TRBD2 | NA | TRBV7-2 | CASSLEGPAGGGNEQYF | TGTGCCAGCAGCTTAGAAGGGCCAGCGGGAGGAGGGAACGAGCAGTACTTC
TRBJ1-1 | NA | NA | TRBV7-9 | CSSSPLDTEAFF | TGTTCCAGCAGCCCGTTAGACACTGAAGCTTTCTTT
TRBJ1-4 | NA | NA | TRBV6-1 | CASSERGGSLFF | TGTGCCAGCAGTGAACGTGGCGGCAGTCTGTTTTTT
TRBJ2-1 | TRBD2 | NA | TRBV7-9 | CSSSLLGSGKYNEQFF | TGTTCCAGCAGCCTCCTGGGTAGCGGGAAGTACAATGAGCAGTTCTTC
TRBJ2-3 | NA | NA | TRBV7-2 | CASSLTSPVDTQYF | TGTGCCAGCAGCCTAACTTCTCCCGTAGATACGCAGTATTTT
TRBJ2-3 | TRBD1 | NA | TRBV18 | CASSPETGYAQYF | TGTGCCAGCTCACCCGAGACAGGGTACGCGCAGTATTTT
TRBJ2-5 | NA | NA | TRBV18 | CASSQRRGPPQETQYF | TGTGCCAGCTCACAACGGCGGGGTCCTCCCCAAGAGACCCAGTACTTC
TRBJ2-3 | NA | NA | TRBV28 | CASRAHQGSTDTQYF | TGTGCCAGCAGGGCCCATCAGGGTAGCACAGATACGCAGTATTTT
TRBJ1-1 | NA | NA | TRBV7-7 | CASSLGQATEAFF | TGTGCTAGCAGCTTAGGGCAGGCCACTGAAGCTTTCTTT
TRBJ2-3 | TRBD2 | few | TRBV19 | CASSTEGLAGGPDTQYF | TGTGCCAGTAGTACCGAGGGACTAGCGGGAGGGCCGGATACGCAGTATTTT
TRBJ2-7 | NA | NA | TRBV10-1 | CASSESRTRHKNEQYF | TGCGCCAGCAGTGAGTCGAGAACTCGACATAAAAACGAGCAGTACTTC
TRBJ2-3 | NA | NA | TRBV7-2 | CASSLRSERYTDTQYF | TGTGCCAGCAGCTTAAGGTCCGAGCGGTACACAGATACGCAGTATTTT
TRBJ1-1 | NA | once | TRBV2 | CASRAEANTEAFF | TGTGCCAGCAGGGCGGAAGCGAACACTGAAGCTTTCTTT
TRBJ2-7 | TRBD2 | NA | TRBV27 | CASSSFTGGEQYF | TGTGCCAGCAGTTCGTTTACGGGGGGCGAGCAGTACTTC
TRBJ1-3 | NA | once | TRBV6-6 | CASSSLLSGNTIYF | TGTGCCAGCAGTTCCTTACTCTCTGGAAACACCATATATTTT
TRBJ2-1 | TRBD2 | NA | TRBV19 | CASSRPPGTSGRHNEQFF | TGTGCCAGTAGTCGACCCCCCGGGACTAGCGGGAGGCACAATGAGCAGTTCTTC
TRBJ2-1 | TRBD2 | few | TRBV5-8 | CASSRTRTSGSIGNEQFF | TGTGCCAGCAGCCGGACTCGGACTAGCGGGAGTATAGGAAATGAGCAGTTCTTC
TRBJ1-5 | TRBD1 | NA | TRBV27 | CASRSQGAGNQPQHF | TGTGCCAGCAGGTCACAGGGGGCGGGCAATCAGCCCCAGCATTTT
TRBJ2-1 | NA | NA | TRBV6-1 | CASSETASDYNEQFF | TGTGCCAGCAGTGAAACGGCTAGCGACTACAATGAGCAGTTCTTC
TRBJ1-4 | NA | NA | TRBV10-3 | CAISVGGAGEKLFF | TGTGCCATCAGTGTAGGAGGGGCGGGTGAAAAACTGTTTTTT
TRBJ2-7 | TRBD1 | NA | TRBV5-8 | CASSRGQGLVGQYF | TGTGCCAGCAGCCGGGGACAGGGCCTTGTGGGGCAGTACTTC
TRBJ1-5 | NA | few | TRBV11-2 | CASSPVAGSNQPQHF | TGTGCCAGCAGCCCGGTCGCAGGCAGCAATCAGCCCCAGCATTTT
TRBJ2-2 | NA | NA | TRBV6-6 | CASSVPGGVGGELFF | TGTGCCAGCAGTGTTCCAGGAGGGGTTGGCGGGGAGCTGTTTTTT
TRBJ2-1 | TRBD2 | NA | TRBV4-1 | CASSPADSAGGVDEQFF | TGCGCCAGCAGCCCCGCAGACTCAGCGGGAGGGGTAGATGAGCAGTTCTTC
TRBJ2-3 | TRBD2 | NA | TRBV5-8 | CASSLGASGVRADTQYF | TGTGCCAGCAGCTTGGGGGCTAGCGGAGTCCGGGCAGATACGCAGTATTTT
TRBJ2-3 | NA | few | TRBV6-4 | CASSPSESDTQYF | TGTGCCAGCAGCCCCAGCGAGTCAGATACGCAGTATTTT
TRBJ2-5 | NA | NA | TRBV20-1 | CSVRALETQYF | TGCAGTGTACGAGCCCTGGAGACCCAGTACTTC
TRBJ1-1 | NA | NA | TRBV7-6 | CASSSQGPTEAFF | TGTGCCAGCAGCTCCCAGGGGCCCACTGAAGCTTTCTTT
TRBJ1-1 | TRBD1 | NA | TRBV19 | CASSIGAGGADTEAFF | TGTGCCAGTAGTATTGGCGCAGGGGGCGCAGACACTGAAGCTTTCTTT
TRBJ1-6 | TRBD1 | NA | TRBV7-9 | CASSPGQVDSPLHF | TGTGCCAGCAGCCCGGGACAGGTGGATTCACCCCTCCACTTT
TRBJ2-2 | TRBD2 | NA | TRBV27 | CASSLSGRRNTGELFF | TGTGCCAGCAGTTTAAGCGGGAGGCGAAACACCGGGGAGCTGTTTTTT
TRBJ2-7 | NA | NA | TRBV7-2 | CASSRQVGEQYF | TGTGCCAGCAGCCGACAAGTGGGCGAGCAGTACTTC
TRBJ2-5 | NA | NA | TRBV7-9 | CASTGGGDRETQYF | TGTGCCAGCACCGGGGGTGGGGACCGGGAGACCCAGTACTTC